This record concerns one TCR beta chain sequence. Profiled with immunoSEQ multiplex PCR; TCRdb holds only in-frame clones, not every one. The data contain tens of thousands of clones, over 75% of them singletons. The entry originates in a study of T cells in localized non-small cell lung cancer. Trimming cost V 1 base and J 4 bases, with 8 bases left between them. This CDR3 has 14 amino acids. CDR1 is SGHTA, CDR2 FQGNSA, per germline. Specimen: peripheral blood, collected before any cancer treatment. This sequence originates from a female donor aged 60 or older with stage II squamous cell lung carcinoma. The V and J genes are TRBV7-2 and TRBJ2-1; D might be TRBD1 (6 bases). CDR3 sequence: CASSLDTGYNEQFF. The DNA for the CDR3 is TGTGCCAGCAGCTTAGATACAGGGTACAATGAGCAGTTCTTC.